This TCR beta chain was sequenced during a study of OX40 agonist ivuxolimab in advanced cancers. As for the study in general: Subjects had a mean age of about 60 years, with a range of roughly 20 to 79; less than 90% were male. Whole-study results and caveats: At doses 0.1 to 3.0 mg/kg, CD4+ and CD8+ clones expanded.

Note on this clone: What it recognizes is unknown.

TCRdb's table, derived via immunoSEQ multiplex PCR, lists solely in-frame clones and lacks some. The table has about 63,000 clones, approximately 92% seen once. V was pared by 4 bases and J by 2 bases, with 12 bases between. The CDR3 length is 15 residues. This chain links TRBV5-3 with TRBJ2-2; maybe TRBD1 (7 bases). TRBV5-3 belongs to the ORF category, with a function that is uncertain. Sequencing was performed on CD4+ or CD8+ T cells sorted from blood, taken in a trial of the OX40 agonist ivuxolimab. This clonotype was obtained from an adult with an advanced solid tumor such as melanoma, head and neck, liver or kidney cancer. In nucleotides, the CDR3 is TGTGCCAGAAGCGCGGGACAGATTAACACCGGGGAGCTGTTTTTT. Its protein product is CARSAGQINTGELFF.